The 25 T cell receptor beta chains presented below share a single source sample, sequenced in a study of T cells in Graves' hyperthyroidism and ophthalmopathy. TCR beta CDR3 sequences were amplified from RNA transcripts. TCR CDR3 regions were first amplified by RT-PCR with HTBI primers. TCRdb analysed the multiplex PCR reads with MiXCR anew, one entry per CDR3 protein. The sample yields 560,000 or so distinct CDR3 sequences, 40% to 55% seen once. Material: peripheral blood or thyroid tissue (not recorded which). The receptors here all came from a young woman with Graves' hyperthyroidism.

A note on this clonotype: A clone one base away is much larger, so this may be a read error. The CDR3 sequence: CASSLLETGASVLTF. CDR3 DNA: TGCGCCAGCAGCTTGTTAGAGACGGGGGCCAGCGTCCTGACTTTC. This chain links TRBV5-1 with TRBJ2-6; the D gene could be TRBD1 or TRBD2 (6 bases each). Germline CDR1 is SGHRS and CDR2 is YFSETQ. The CDR3 loop spans 15 amino acids.

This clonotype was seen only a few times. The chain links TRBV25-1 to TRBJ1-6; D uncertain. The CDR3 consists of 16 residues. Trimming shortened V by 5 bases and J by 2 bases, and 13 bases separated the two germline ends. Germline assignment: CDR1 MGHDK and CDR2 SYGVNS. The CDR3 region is CASSYSVQTYNSPLHF. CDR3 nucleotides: TGTGCCAGCAGTTACTCAGTGCAGACCTATAATTCACCCCTCCACTTT.

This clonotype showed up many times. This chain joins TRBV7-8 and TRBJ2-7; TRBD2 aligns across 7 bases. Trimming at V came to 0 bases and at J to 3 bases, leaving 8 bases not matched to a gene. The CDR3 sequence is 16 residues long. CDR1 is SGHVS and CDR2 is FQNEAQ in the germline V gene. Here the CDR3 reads CASSLARLAVNYEQYF. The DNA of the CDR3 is TGTGCCAGCAGCTTAGCGCGTCTAGCGGTGAACTACGAGCAGTACTTC.

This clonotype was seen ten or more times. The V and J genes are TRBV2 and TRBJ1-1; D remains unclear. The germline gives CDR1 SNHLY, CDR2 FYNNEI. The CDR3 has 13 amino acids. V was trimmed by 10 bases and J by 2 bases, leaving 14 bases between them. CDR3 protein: CAIGRDFNTEAFF. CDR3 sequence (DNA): TGTGCCATCGGACGGGATTTCAACACTGAAGCTTTCTTT. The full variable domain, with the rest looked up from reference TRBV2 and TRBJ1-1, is EPEVTQTPSHQVTQMGQEVILRCVPISNHLYFYWYRQILGQKVEFLVSFYNNEISEKSEIFDDQFSVERPDGSNFTLKIRSTKLEDSAMYFCAIGRDFNTEAFFGQGTRLTVV.

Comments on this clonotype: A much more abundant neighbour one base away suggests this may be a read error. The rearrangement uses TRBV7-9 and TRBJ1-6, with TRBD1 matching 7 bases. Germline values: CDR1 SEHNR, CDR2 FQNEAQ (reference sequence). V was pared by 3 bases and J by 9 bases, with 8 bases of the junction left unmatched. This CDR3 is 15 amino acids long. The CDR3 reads CASSLEGTDSSPLHF. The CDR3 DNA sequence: TGTGCCAGCAGCTTGGAAGGGACAGATAGTTCACCCCTCCACTTT.

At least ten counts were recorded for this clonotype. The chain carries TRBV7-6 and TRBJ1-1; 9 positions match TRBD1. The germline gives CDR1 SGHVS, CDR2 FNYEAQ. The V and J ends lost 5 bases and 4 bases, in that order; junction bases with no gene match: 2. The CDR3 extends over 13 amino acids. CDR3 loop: CASSRGQGTEAFF. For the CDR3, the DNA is TGTGCCAGCAGCAGGGGACAGGGCACTGAAGCTTTCTTT. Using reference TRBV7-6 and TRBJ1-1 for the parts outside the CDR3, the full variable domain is GAGVSQSPRYKVTKRGQDVALRCDPISGHVSLYWYRQALGQGPEFLTYFNYEAQQDKSGLPNDRFSAERPEGSISTLTIQRTEQRDSAMYRCASSRGQGTEAFFGQGTRLTVV.

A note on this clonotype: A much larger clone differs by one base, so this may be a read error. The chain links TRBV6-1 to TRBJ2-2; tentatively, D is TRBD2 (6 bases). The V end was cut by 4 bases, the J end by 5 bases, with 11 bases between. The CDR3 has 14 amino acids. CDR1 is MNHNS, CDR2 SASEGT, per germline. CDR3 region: CASSVNAGTGELFF. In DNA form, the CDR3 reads TGTGCCAGCAGTGTGAATGCGGGGACCGGGGAGCTGTTTTTT.

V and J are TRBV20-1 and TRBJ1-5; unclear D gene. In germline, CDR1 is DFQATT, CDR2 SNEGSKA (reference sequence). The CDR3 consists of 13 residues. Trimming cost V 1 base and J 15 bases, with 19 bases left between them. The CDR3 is CSARGGSRLTVHF. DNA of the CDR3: TGCAGTGCTAGAGGTGGTAGCAGGCTGACCGTGCATTTT.

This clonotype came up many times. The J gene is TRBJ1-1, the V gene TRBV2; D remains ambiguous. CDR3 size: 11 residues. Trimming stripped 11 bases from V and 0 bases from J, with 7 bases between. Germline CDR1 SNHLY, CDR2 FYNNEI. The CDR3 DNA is TGTGCCGCCGGCCTGAACACTGAAGCTTTCTTT. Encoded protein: CAAGLNTEAFF. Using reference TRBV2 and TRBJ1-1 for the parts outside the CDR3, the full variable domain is EPEVTQTPSHQVTQMGQEVILRCVPISNHLYFYWYRQILGQKVEFLVSFYNNEISEKSEIFDDQFSVERPDGSNFTLKIRSTKLEDSAMYFCAAGLNTEAFFGQGTRLTVV.

CDR3 protein: CASSAPGTFGYTF. The CDR3 DNA reads TGTGCCAGCAGTGCCCCAGGGACATTCGGCTACACCTTC. This chain uses TRBV25-1 with TRBJ1-2; a possible D gene is TRBD1 (6 bases). The CDR3 loop spans 13 amino acids. In germline, CDR1 is MGHDK, CDR2 SYGVNS. V dropped 4 bases and J dropped 8 bases, with 14 bases sitting between them.

CDR3 in amino acids: CASSLRDLEGYTF. The CDR3 DNA reads TGTGCCAGCAGCCTAAGAGACCTGGAGGGCTACACCTTC. V usage is TRBV7-3 and J usage is TRBJ1-2; no firm D call. V gave up 5 bases and J gave up 8 bases, with 15 bases separating them. Germline CDR1 SGHTA, CDR2 FQGTGA. This CDR3 region has 13 residues. Full variable domain (remainder filled in from reference TRBV7-3 and TRBJ1-2): GAGVSQTPSNKVTEKGKYVELRCDPISGHTALYWYRQSLGQGPEFLIYFQGTGAADDSGLPNDRFFAVRPEGSVSTLKIQRTERGDSAVYLCASSLRDLEGYTFGSGTRLTVV.

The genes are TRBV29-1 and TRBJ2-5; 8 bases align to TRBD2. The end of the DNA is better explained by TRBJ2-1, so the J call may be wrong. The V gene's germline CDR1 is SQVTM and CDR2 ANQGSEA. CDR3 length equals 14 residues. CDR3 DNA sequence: TGCAGCGTCCGCGCGGGGGGCGCGCTTGGTGAGCAGTTCTTC. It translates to CSVRAGGALGEQFF.

DNA of the CDR3: TGTGCCAGCAGTCCATCCTTCCGGGACAGCCAGTACTTC. Translated: CASSPSFRDSQYF. V is TRBV7-3 and J is TRBJ2-5, with 7 bases that match TRBD1. Trimming cost V 6 bases and J 10 bases; bases outside gene matches: 11. The germline V gene encodes CDR1 SGHTA and CDR2 FQGTGA. The CDR3 consists of 13 residues.

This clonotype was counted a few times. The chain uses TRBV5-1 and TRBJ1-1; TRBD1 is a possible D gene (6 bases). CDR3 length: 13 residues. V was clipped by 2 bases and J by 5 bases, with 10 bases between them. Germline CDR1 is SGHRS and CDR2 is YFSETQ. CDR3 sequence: CASSFAGETEAFF. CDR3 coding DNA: TGCGCCAGCAGCTTTGCAGGGGAAACTGAAGCTTTCTTT. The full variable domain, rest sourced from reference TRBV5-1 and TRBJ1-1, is KAGVTQTPRYLIKTRGQQVTLSCSPISGHRSVSWYQQTPGQGLQFLFEYFSETQRNKGNFPGRFSGRQFSNSRSEMNVSTLELGDSALYLCASSFAGETEAFFGQGTRLTVV.

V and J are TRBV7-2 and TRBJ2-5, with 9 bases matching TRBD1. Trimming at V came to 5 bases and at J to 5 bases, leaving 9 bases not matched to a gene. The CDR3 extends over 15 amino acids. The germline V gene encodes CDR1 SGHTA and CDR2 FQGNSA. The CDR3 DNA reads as TGTGCCAGCAGCCTCCAGGGGGGGACAGGGGAGACCCAGTACTTC. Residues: CASSLQGGTGETQYF.

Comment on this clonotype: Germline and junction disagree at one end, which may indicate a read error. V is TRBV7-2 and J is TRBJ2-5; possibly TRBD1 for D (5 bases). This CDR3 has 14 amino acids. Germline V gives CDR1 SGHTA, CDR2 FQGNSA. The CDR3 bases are TGCGCCAGCAGCCAAGATCAGGGTTGGGAGACCCAGTACTTC. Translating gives CASSQDQGWETQYF.

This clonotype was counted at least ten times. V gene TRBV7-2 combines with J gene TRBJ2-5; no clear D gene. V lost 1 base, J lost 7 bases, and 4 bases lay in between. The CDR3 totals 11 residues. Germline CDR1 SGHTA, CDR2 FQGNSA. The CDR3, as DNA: TGTGCCAGCAGCTTAGAGGGGACCCAGTACTTC. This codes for CASSLEGTQYF.

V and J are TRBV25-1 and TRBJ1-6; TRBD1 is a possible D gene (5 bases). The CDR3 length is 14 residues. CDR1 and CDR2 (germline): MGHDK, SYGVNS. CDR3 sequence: CVRPPGVVNSPLHF. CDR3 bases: TGTGTCAGACCACCGGGGGTGGTGAATTCACCCCTCCACTTT.

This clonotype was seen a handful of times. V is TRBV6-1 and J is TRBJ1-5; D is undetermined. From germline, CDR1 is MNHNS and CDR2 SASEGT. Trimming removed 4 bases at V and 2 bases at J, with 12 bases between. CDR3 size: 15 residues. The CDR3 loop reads CASSGGGPGNQPQHF. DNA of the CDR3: TGTGCCAGCAGTGGGGGTGGACCGGGCAATCAGCCCCAGCATTTT.

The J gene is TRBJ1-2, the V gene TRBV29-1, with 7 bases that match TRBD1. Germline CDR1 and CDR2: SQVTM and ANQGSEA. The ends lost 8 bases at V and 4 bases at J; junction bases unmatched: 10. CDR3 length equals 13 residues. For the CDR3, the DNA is TGCAGCATACCCAGGGGGACTGGCTATGGCTACACCTTC. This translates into CSIPRGTGYGYTF.

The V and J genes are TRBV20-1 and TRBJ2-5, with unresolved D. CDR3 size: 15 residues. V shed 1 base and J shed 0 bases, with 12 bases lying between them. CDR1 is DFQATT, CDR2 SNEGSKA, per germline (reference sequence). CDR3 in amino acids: CSARALIQYQETQYF. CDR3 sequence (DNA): TGCAGTGCTAGAGCTTTGATACAGTACCAAGAGACCCAGTACTTC.

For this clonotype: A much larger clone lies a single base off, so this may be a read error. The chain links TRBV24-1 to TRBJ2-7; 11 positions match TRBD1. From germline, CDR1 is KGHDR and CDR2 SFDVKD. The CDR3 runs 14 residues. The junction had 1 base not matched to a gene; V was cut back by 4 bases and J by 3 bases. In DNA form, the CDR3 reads TGTGCCACCAGTGAAGGGACAGGGGGCTACGAGCAGTACTTC. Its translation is CATSEGTGGYEQYF.

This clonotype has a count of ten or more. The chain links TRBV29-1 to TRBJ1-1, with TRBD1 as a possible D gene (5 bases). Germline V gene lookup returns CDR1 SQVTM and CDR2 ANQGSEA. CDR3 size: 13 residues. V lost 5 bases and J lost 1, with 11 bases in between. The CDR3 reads CSVSGTANTEAFF. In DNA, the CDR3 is TGCAGCGTTTCCGGGACGGCGAACACTGAAGCTTTCTTT.

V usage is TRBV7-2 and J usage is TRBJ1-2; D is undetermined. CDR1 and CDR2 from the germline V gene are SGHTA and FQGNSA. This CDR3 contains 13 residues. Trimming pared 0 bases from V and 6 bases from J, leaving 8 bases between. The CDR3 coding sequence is TGTGCCAGCAGCTTAGCAGGGTCGAATGGCTACACCTTC. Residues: CASSLAGSNGYTF.

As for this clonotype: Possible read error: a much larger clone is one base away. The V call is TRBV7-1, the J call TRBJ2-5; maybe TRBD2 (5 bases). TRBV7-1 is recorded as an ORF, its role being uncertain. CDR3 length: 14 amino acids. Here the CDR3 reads CASSSEGIQGTQYF. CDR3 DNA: TGTGCCAGCAGCTCCGAGGGAATCCAAGGGACCCAGTACTTC.